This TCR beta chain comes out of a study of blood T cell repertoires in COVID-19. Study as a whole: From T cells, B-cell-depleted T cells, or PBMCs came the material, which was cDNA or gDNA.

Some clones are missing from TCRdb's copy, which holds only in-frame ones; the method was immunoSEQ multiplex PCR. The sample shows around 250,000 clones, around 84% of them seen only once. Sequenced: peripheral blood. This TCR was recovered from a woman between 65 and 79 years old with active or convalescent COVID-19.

The CDR3 here is CASSMSGGGGVVETQYF. The DNA for the CDR3 is TGTGCCAGTAGTATGTCGGGCGGAGGGGGGGTAGTAGAGACCCAGTACTTC. The V call is TRBV19, the J call TRBJ2-5; maybe TRBD2 (7 bases). Between the trimmed V and J ends, which lost 3 bases and 4 bases, there was a span of 21 bases. The CDR3 extends over 17 amino acids. CDR1 LNHDA and CDR2 SQIVND come from the germline V gene (reference sequence). Drawing the rest from reference TRBV19 and TRBJ2-5, the complete variable domain is DGGITQSPKYLFRKEGQNVTLSCEQNLNHDAMYWYRQDPGQGLRLIYYSQIVNDFQKGDIAEGYSVSREKKESFPLTVTSAQKNPTAFYLCASSMSGGGGVVETQYFGPGTRLLVL.